The rows below give T cell receptor beta chains drawn from one sample of a study of blood T cell repertoires in COVID-19. Sequencing used immunoSEQ multiplex PCR; TCRdb keeps in-frame clones, though not all of them. Of fewer than 350,000 clones in the sample, 88% are singletons; the top ten hold just over 1%. The sample comprised PBMCs or T cells enriched from blood (not recorded which). These receptor sequences come from a woman in her twenties or thirties who had been exposed to COVID-19. Each CDR3 is given with its conserved first and last residue. A D gene is named only where the DNA matches it firmly. Size is stated for part of the rows, as once, few or many counts, or as a class when the clone is expanded.

v_gene	abundance	d_gene	j_gene	CDR3nt	CDR3aa
TRBV19	.	.	TRBJ1-2	TGTGCAACGAGTGAGGCGTTCTATGGCTACACCTTC	CATSEAFYGYTF
TRBV28	.	TRBD1	TRBJ1-4	TGTGCCAGCAGGGGGACAGGCGGGGGCGAAAAACTGTTTTTT	CASRGTGGGEKLFF
TRBV3-1/TRBV3-2	.	TRBD2	TRBJ2-1	TGTGCCAGCAGCCTTACTAGCGGGGGGCCCACCTACAATGAGCAGTTCTTC	CASSLTSGGPTYNEQFF
TRBV6-5	.	TRBD2	TRBJ2-3	TGTGCCACTAGCCAACTAGCGTCTCCCACAGATACGCAGTATTTT	CATSQLASPTDTQYF
TRBV30	once	TRBD1	TRBJ1-5	TGTGCCTGGAGTGATCCCCCCTTTGGCAGGGGGAGACAGCCCCAGCATTTT	CAWSDPPFGRGRQPQHF
TRBV12-3/TRBV12-4	.	.	TRBJ1-5	TGTGCCAGCAGTTTACGTGATCAGCCCCAGCATTTT	CASSLRDQPQHF
TRBV11-3	.	.	TRBJ2-5	TGTGCCAGCAGCCAACAAGAGACCCAGTACTTC	CASSQQETQYF
TRBV7-3	.	TRBD2	TRBJ2-7	TGTGCCAGCAGCCCGTTAGCGGGAGGGTTGTACGAGCAGTACTTC	CASSPLAGGLYEQYF
TRBV19	once	TRBD2	TRBJ2-5	TGTGCCAGTCGTAGCGGGGTGTACCAAGAGACCCAGTACTTC	CASRSGVYQETQYF
TRBV5-1	.	.	TRBJ2-5	TGCGCCAGCAGCTTGGCGGGAGAGACCCAGTACTTC	CASSLAGETQYF
TRBV5-6	.	.	TRBJ1-4	TGTGCCAGCAGCTTGGGTCCCAGGGCAACTAATGAAAAACTGTTTTTT	CASSLGPRATNEKLFF
TRBV30	few	TRBD1	TRBJ1-5	TGTGCCTGGAGCGACAGGGGCGTGTTTTCCCAGCCCCAGCATTTT	CAWSDRGVFSQPQHF
TRBV28	.	TRBD2	TRBJ2-3	TGTGCCAGCAGTATCGGGACTAGCGGAGTAGATACGCAGTATTTT	CASSIGTSGVDTQYF
TRBV27	.	.	TRBJ1-1	TGTGCCAGCAGTTCCAACATGAACACTGAAGCTTTCTTT	CASSSNMNTEAFF
TRBV5-1	.	TRBD1	TRBJ2-2	TGCGCCAGCAGCTCCCCCGGGACAGGGGGAAGAGTCGGTAACACCGGGGAGCTGTTTTTT	CASSSPGTGGRVGNTGELFF
TRBV10-3	few	TRBD1	TRBJ2-7	TGTGCCATCAGAGGGGACAGGCCCTACGAGCAGTACTTC	CAIRGDRPYEQYF
TRBV5-1	.	.	TRBJ1-1	TGCGCCAGCAGCCTTATCATGACAGTCCCGAACACTGAAGCTTTCTTT	CASSLIMTVPNTEAFF
TRBV3-1/TRBV3-2	.	TRBD1	TRBJ1-1	TGTGCCAGCAGCCAAACTCAGGGGGCTGGGAACACTGAAGCTTTCTTT	CASSQTQGAGNTEAFF
TRBV28	.	TRBD2	TRBJ2-5	TGTGCCAGCAGTTTCACTAGCGGGAGGCAAGAGACCCAGTACTTC	CASSFTSGRQETQYF
TRBV7-8	.	.	TRBJ2-5	TGTGCCAGCAGCTCCTGGGGGACACTTTTTACAGAGACCCAGTACTTC	CASSSWGTLFTETQYF
TRBV28	.	.	TRBJ1-5	TGTGCCTCTCGAGGAAGCAATCAGCCCCAGCATTTT	CASRGSNQPQHF
TRBV27	.	TRBD1	TRBJ2-1	TGTGCCAGCAGTCGGACAGGCCCATCCGGTGGGAATGAGCAGTTCTTC	CASSRTGPSGGNEQFF
TRBV21-1	.	.	TRBJ2-3	TGTGCCCGAGAGACCACACTAGTAAATACAGATACGCAGTATTTT	CARETTLVNTDTQYF
TRBV11-2	.	TRBD1	TRBJ2-5	TGTGCCAGCAGCACAGACAGGGTAGAGACCCAGTACTTC	CASSTDRVETQYF
TRBV19	.	TRBD2	TRBJ2-3	TGTGCCAGTAGAGCCTGGACTAGCGAAAGCACAGATACGCAGTATTTT	CASRAWTSESTDTQYF
TRBV10-2	.	.	TRBJ2-2	TGCGCCAGCAGTGAAGGGCCAGGGGTCACCGGGGAGCTGTTTTTT	CASSEGPGVTGELFF
TRBV7-2	.	.	TRBJ2-5	TGTGCCAGCAGCTTCCAACAGGTGCAAGAGACCCAGTACTTC	CASSFQQVQETQYF
TRBV25-1	.	TRBD2	TRBJ2-1	TGTGCCAGCCATAGCGGGAGGGCGCAGTTCTTC	CASHSGRAQFF
TRBV5-1	.	TRBD1	TRBJ2-2	TGCGCCAGCAGCTTACAGGGGAAAAACACCGGGGAGCTGTTTTTT	CASSLQGKNTGELFF
TRBV5-1	.	TRBD2	TRBJ2-3	TGCGCCAGCAGCTTGGACGGCGGGAGAAGCACAGATACGCAGTATTTT	CASSLDGGRSTDTQYF
TRBV9	.	TRBD1	TRBJ2-7	TGTGCCAGCAGTGGCACAGGGGGCAACGACGAGCAGTACTTC	CASSGTGGNDEQYF
TRBV28	.	.	TRBJ2-7	.	CASSPVGRGNYF
TRBV28	.	.	TRBJ1-5	TGTGCCAGCAGTTCACAGGGTACCAATCAGCCCCAGCATTTT	CASSSQGTNQPQHF
TRBV29-1	.	TRBD1	TRBJ1-1	TGCAGCGCCGCCTGGACAGGAACCATGAACACTGAAGCTTTCTTT	CSAAWTGTMNTEAFF
TRBV18	.	.	TRBJ1-5	TGTGCCAGCTCCGAAGGCCGGGGGAACAATCAGCCCCAGCATTTT	CASSEGRGNNQPQHF
TRBV7-9	.	.	TRBJ1-2	TGTGCCAGCAGCACCCAGACAGACTATGGCTACACCTTC	CASSTQTDYGYTF
TRBV30	.	.	TRBJ2-7	TGTGCCTGGAAGACAGGAGCCTACGAGCAGTACTTC	CAWKTGAYEQYF
TRBV19	.	.	TRBJ2-2	TGTGCCAGTAGTCCCCGGAGGGGCACAGTGATCCCCGGGGAGCTGTTTTTT	CASSPRRGTVIPGELFF
TRBV18	.	TRBD1	TRBJ2-7	TGTGCCAGCTCCTTAGACAGGGGGCGATCCTACGAGCAGTACTTC	CASSLDRGRSYEQYF
TRBV27	.	.	TRBJ2-7	TGTGCCAGCAGTGACGCAGGGGCCTACGAGCAGTACTTC	CASSDAGAYEQYF
TRBV5-1	.	TRBD1	TRBJ2-5	TGCGCCAGCAGCCCTGGGACAGCTTCGGAGACCCAGTACTTC	CASSPGTASETQYF
TRBV28	.	.	TRBJ2-4	TGTGCCAGCACGATTTCTGGACAGAAAAACATTCAGTACTTC	CASTISGQKNIQYF
TRBV19	.	TRBD2	TRBJ2-2	TGTGCCAGTAGTTTGGGACTAGCGGGAGGGCAAGGCGGGGAGCTGTTTTTT	CASSLGLAGGQGGELFF
TRBV4-1	.	.	TRBJ1-1	TGCGCCAGCAGCCAGGTCGACAGGAGGAACACTGAAGCTTTCTTT	CASSQVDRRNTEAFF
TRBV10-3	.	.	TRBJ1-2	TGTGCCATCAGTGAGTCGGAGGGGATTAACTATGGCTACACCTTC	CAISESEGINYGYTF
TRBV18	.	.	TRBJ2-1	TGTGCCAGCTCACCTTACCAGGGCCTATCAAGCCCCTACAATGAGCAGTTCTTC	CASSPYQGLSSPYNEQFF
TRBV5-6	once	.	TRBJ2-5	TGTGCCAGCAGCTCGAGCGTGACCCAGTACTTC	CASSSSVTQYF
TRBV5-6	.	TRBD1	TRBJ2-7	TGTGCCAGCAGCTGGGGGGACAGGGTCTCTTCCGAGCAGTACTTC	CASSWGDRVSSEQYF
TRBV27	few	.	TRBJ1-5	TGTGCCAGCAGTTTAAGAGGTCAGCCCCAGCATTTT	CASSLRGQPQHF
TRBV6-5	.	.	TRBJ1-2	TGTGCCAGCAGTCCTACAGGGATTACTAACTATGGCTACACCTTC	CASSPTGITNYGYTF
TRBV28	.	.	TRBJ2-3	TGTGCCAGCAGTTTCCCCTCGCGGCGCACAGATACGCAGTATTTT	CASSFPSRRTDTQYF
TRBV18	.	.	TRBJ2-7	TGTGCCAGCTCAAAGGGGGGGATAGACTCCTACGAGCAGTACTTC	CASSKGGIDSYEQYF
TRBV6-5	.	.	TRBJ1-2	TGTGCCAGCAGTTACGTCAGTAACTATGGCTACACCTTC	CASSYVSNYGYTF
TRBV9	.	TRBD1	TRBJ1-5	TGTGCCAGCAGCAACGGACAGGGGCGTCAGCCCCAGCATTTT	CASSNGQGRQPQHF
TRBV10-3	.	TRBD1	TRBJ1-5	TGTGCCATCAGAGGGACAGGGGAAAATCAGCCCCAGCATTTT	CAIRGTGENQPQHF
TRBV6-5	.	TRBD1	TRBJ2-7	TGTGCCAGCAGTTACGGGACAGGGGGCTACGAGCAGTACTTC	CASSYGTGGYEQYF
TRBV5-1	.	TRBD1	TRBJ2-1	TGCGCCAGCAGCTTGGCCTGGGACAGAAACAATGAGCAGTTCTTC	CASSLAWDRNNEQFF